In this sample, the clone carrying this TCR beta chain turned up once. Its antigen is unknown. Blood CD4+ CD25-low CD127-high conventional T cells supplied the genomic DNA template. Using immunoSEQ multiplex PCR, the repertoire was profiled, and TCRdb retains in-frame clones only, with some absent. The sample includes more than 20,000 clones, 95% to 97% seen only once; the top ten take 1% to 1.5%. This entry comes from a study of regulatory and conventional T cells in RAG deficiency. The study, taken as a whole, reports: Compared with controls, unique Treg TCR beta sequences dropped about 100-fold in Omenn syndrome and CID/AS. In Omenn syndrome, Treg and Tconv repertoires overlapped >80%.

There are 16 residues in the CDR3. V gave up 5 bases and J gave up 7 bases; unmatched junction bases: 10. The germline gives CDR1 SGHTA, CDR2 FQGNSA. These same records also appear under a second study, on regulatory T cells. That paper adds: Amplification used 52 TRBV primers and 13 TRBJ primers. Regulatory T cells showed the strongest V-J pair restriction and V/J gene skewing among patient repertoires.

The sample taken for sequencing was CD25- CD4+ T cells sorted from blood. The chain uses TRBV7-2 and TRBJ2-1; 11 bases are a match to TRBD2. The TCR sequence derives from a human donor in good health. In DNA form, the CDR3 reads TGTGCCAGCAGCCAACGTAGCGGGGGGGCCCGGAATGAGCAGTTCTTC. The encoded protein is CASSQRSGGARNEQFF.